This T cell receptor beta chain emerged from a study of blood T cell repertoires in COVID-19. Across the study: Samples of COVID-19 (acute and convalescent) were obtained from the United States, Italy and Spain. From T cells, B-cell-depleted T cells, or PBMCs came the material, which was cDNA or gDNA.

Trimming shortened V by 5 bases and J by 8 bases, and 6 bases separated the two germline ends. Germline V gives CDR1 GTSNPN, CDR2 SVGIG (reference sequence). The CDR3 has 9 amino acids. Here immunoSEQ multiplex PCR was the method, and the copy in TCRdb shows in-frame clones only, minus some. The sample lists some 380,000 clones, approximately 86% seen once, with approximately 2.1% in the top ten. The sample consisted of PBMCs or T cells enriched from blood (not recorded which). The receptor's source is a woman between 35 and 50 years old with acute COVID-19. The chain uses TRBV30 and TRBJ1-1; the D gene is possibly TRBD1 (5 bases). The CDR3: CAWDSEAFF. In DNA, the CDR3 is TGTGCCTGGGACAGCGAAGCTTTCTTT.